Following are 5 T cell receptor beta chains from one sample sequenced in a study (dated by TCRdb to the mid-2010s). The library was prepared using 5' RACE. TCRdb records Illumina MiSeq as the sequencer. The public sequencing data were trimmed at Q25 with fastp and processed into clonotypes with MiXCR by TCRdb, which kept only in-frame beta chains. Duplicate CDR3 protein sequences are folded into a single record with the most common DNA and genes. The sample table lists roughly 57,000 distinct CDR3 sequences, 20% to 25% of them with a count of one. The biggest ten clones account for 3.2% of the sample. Cells that were CD4+CD25+CD127-/low were isolated as Tregs. Specimen: tumor-infiltrating Tregs sorted from the breast tumor. Source of these receptors: a female donor with breast cancer.

The V and J genes are TRBV7-9 and TRBJ2-1; TRBD2 agrees at 7 bases. Trimming at V came to 5 bases and at J to 5 bases, leaving 3 bases not matched to a gene. CDR1 and CDR2 from the germline V gene are SEHNR and FQNEAQ (reference sequence). CDR3 size: 13 residues. The CDR3 DNA is TGTGCCAGCAGCGGGGGACTACACAATGAGCAGTTCTTC. It codes for CASSGGLHNEQFF.

In regard to this clonotype: This clone may be a read error of a much larger clone one base away. The chain employs TRBV7-9 and TRBJ2-7; D may be TRBD1 (6 bases). The CDR3 has 16 residues. Germline V gene data show CDR1 as SEHNR and CDR2 as FQNEAQ (reference sequence). The V and J ends lost 0 bases and 5 bases respectively, with 17 bases between them. The CDR3: CASSLAGGEASHEQYF. CDR3 nucleotides: TGTGCCAGCAGCTTAGCTGGGGGCGAAGCGTCCCACGAGCAGTACTTC. Full variable domain (remainder filled in from reference TRBV7-9 and TRBJ2-7): DTGVSQNPRHKITKRGQNVTFRCDPISEHNRLYWYRQTLGQGPEFLTYFQNEAQLEKSRLLSDRFSAERPKGSFSTLEIQRTEQGDSAMYLCASSLAGGEASHEQYFGPGTRLTVT.

This clonotype was detected many times. The chain couples TRBV5-1 to TRBJ2-1; maybe TRBD2 (6 bases). The CDR3 consists of 15 residues. The V gene's germline CDR1 is SGHRS and CDR2 YFSETQ. Trimming cost V 3 bases and J 4 bases, with 14 bases left between them. The CDR3 region has the DNA TGCGCCAGCAGCTGGAGATGGGACTCTTACAATGAGCAGTTCTTC. Its protein product is CASSWRWDSYNEQFF.

This clonotype was seen a handful of times. The chain recombines TRBV5-1 with TRBJ2-1; 8 nucleotides match TRBD2. Trimming removed 6 bases from V and 6 bases from J; junction bases left unmatched: 11. The length of the CDR3 is 15 residues. CDR1 and CDR2 from the germline V gene are SGHRS and YFSETQ. CDR3 loop: CASMVLAVGGNEQFF. The CDR3 coding sequence is TGCGCCAGCATGGTACTAGCGGTCGGCGGCAATGAGCAGTTCTTC.

V usage is TRBV28 and J usage is TRBJ2-1, with D unclear. This CDR3 comprises 11 residues. Trimming took 4 bases from V and 5 from J, leaving 3 bases between them. Germline-derived CDR1 and CDR2 are MDHEN and SYDVKM. The DNA for the CDR3 is TGTGCCAGCAGTTACCACAATGAGCAGTTCTTC. Residues: CASSYHNEQFF.